These 10 T cell receptor beta chains originate from one sample sequenced in a study of blood T cell repertoires in COVID-19. The repertoire was sequenced with immunoSEQ multiplex PCR; TCRdb's copy has only in-frame clones and lacks some. The table lists fewer than 200,000 clones, around 85% of them singletons. Sequencing was done on a sample of peripheral blood. These receptors came from a woman older than 75 with COVID-19, enrolled during active disease.

J is TRBJ2-2 and V is TRBV2, with unresolved D. The CDR3 is 11 residues long. The V end lost 7 bases, the J end lost 2 bases, and 2 bases lay between the germline ends. Germline V CDR1 and CDR2: SNHLY, FYNNEI. The CDR3 DNA follows: TGTGCCAGCACAAACACCGGGGAGCTGTTTTTT. Protein: CASTNTGELFF.

In nucleotides, the CDR3 is TGTGCCAGCTCTAGCAGCCATTCCTACGAGCAGTACTTC. Residues: CASSSSHSYEQYF. This chain joins TRBV18 and TRBJ2-7; no clear D gene. In germline, CDR1 is KGHSH, CDR2 LQKENI. The CDR3 loop spans 13 amino acids. The V and J ends lost 6 bases and 1 base respectively, with 10 bases between them.

This chain links TRBV15 with TRBJ2-1; a possible D gene is TRBD1 (6 bases). The germline V gene encodes CDR1 LNHNV and CDR2 YYDKDF (reference sequence). V shed 3 bases and J shed 3 bases, with 15 bases lying between them. This CDR3 is built from 16 residues. CDR3 protein: CATSRESGTYYNEQFF. As DNA, the CDR3 is TGTGCCACCAGCAGGGAAAGTGGGACATACTACAATGAGCAGTTCTTC. Looking up the rest from reference TRBV15 and TRBJ2-1 gives the full variable domain: DAMVIQNPRYQVTQFGKPVTLSCSQTLNHNVMYWYQQKSSQAPKLLFHYYDKDFNNEADTPDNFQSRRPNTSFCFLDIRSPGLGDTAMYLCATSRESGTYYNEQFFGPGTRLTVL.

J is TRBJ2-4 and V is TRBV5-4; 7 nucleotides line up with TRBD2. Germline CDR1 reads SGHNT; CDR2 reads YYREEE (reference sequence). The CDR3 is 15 residues long. V was clipped by 0 bases and J by 5 bases; unmatched bases: 5. The CDR3 bases are TGTGCCAGCAGCTTGGCGGGGGGAAAGGAAAACATTCAGTACTTC. Its protein is CASSLAGGKENIQYF. Together with reference TRBV5-4 and TRBJ2-4, the CDR3 gives the full variable domain: ETGVTQSPTHLIKTRGQQVTLRCSSQSGHNTVSWYQQALGQGPQFIFQYYREEENGRGNFPPRFSGLQFPNYSSELNVNALELDDSALYLCASSLAGGKENIQYFGAGTRLSVL.

The chain joins TRBV24-1 to TRBJ2-4; tentative D call: TRBD1 (5 bases). The germline V and J ends were trimmed by 2 bases and 1 base, with 8 bases remaining between them. CDR3 length equals 15 residues. Germline loops: CDR1 KGHDR, CDR2 SFDVKD. The CDR3, as DNA: TGTGCCACCAGTGATTCCAGGGCGGCCAAAAACATTCAGTACTTC. Encoded protein: CATSDSRAAKNIQYF.

This clone showed up just a few times. V gene TRBV9 combines with J gene TRBJ2-5; 7 positions match TRBD2. CDR3 length: 15 amino acids. Trimming at V came to 0 bases and at J to 2 bases, leaving 4 bases not matched to a gene. Per germline, CDR1 SGDLS and CDR2 YYNGEE. The CDR3 nucleotides read TGTGCCAGCAGCGTAGCGGGAGGTCGACAAGAGACCCAGTACTTC. Translation gives CASSVAGGRQETQYF. The full variable domain, its missing parts supplied by reference TRBV9 and TRBJ2-5, is DSGVTQTPKHLITATGQRVTLRCSPRSGDLSVYWYQQSLDQGLQFLIQYYNGEERAKGNILERFSAQQFPDLHSELNLSSLELGDSALYFCASSVAGGRQETQYFGPGTRLLVL.

This chain uses TRBV5-4 with TRBJ2-7; TRBD2 aligns across 9 bases. From germline, CDR1 is SGHNT and CDR2 YYREEE (reference sequence). CDR3 length equals 14 residues. Trimming cost V 6 bases and J 5 bases; bases outside gene matches: 9. The CDR3 DNA reads TGTGCCAGCAATTCCGGGACTAGCACGAACGAGCAGTACTTC. Encoded protein: CASNSGTSTNEQYF.

The rearrangement links TRBV28 to TRBJ2-1; TRBD1 agrees at 7 bases. This CDR3 is 16 amino acids long. V lost 5 bases, J lost 3 bases, and 10 bases stayed unmatched. Germline V gene lookup returns CDR1 MDHEN and CDR2 SYDVKM. Here the CDR3 reads CASSTRTGNLYNEQFF. Here the CDR3 DNA reads TGTGCCAGCAGTACTAGGACAGGTAACCTCTACAATGAGCAGTTCTTC.

The chain employs TRBV28 and TRBJ1-5; D is possibly TRBD1 (5 bases). Germline assignment: CDR1 MDHEN and CDR2 SYDVKM. Deletions cut 3 bases from V and 2 bases from J, with 8 bases between. This CDR3 has 14 amino acids. CDR3 sequence (DNA): TGTGCCAGCAGTTTGGGGGGGGGCAATCAGCCCCAGCATTTT. Protein product: CASSLGGGNQPQHF. Full variable domain (rest looked up from reference TRBV28 and TRBJ1-5): DVKVTQSSRYLVKRTGEKVFLECVQDMDHENMFWYRQDPGLGLRLIYFSYDVKMKEKGDIPEGYSVSREKKERFSLILESASTNQTSMYLCASSLGGGNQPQHFGDGTRLSIL.

Only one count was recorded for this clone. The chain combines TRBV11-2 with TRBJ2-1; a possible D gene is TRBD2 (5 bases). Between the trimmed V and J ends, which lost 3 bases and 4 bases, there was a span of 10 bases. CDR1 is SGHAT and CDR2 is FQNNGV in the germline V gene. CDR3 size: 14 residues. CDR3 nucleotides: TGTGCCAGCAGCTTCTTAGCGACATACAATGAGCAGTTCTTC. Protein sequence: CASSFLATYNEQFF.